A selection of T cell receptor beta chains follows, all from one sample in a study of T-cell reconstitution after alpha-beta-depleted transplantation in children. TCRdb processed the PCR reads anew with MiXCR; each CDR3 protein has one entry. The repertoire holds more than 200,000 distinct CDR3 sequences, about 25% seen once, with 2.6% in the top ten. The sequences come from PBMCs, collected before TCRalphabeta/CD19-depleted stem cell transplant. The origin of the receptors is a girl aged 2-9 years with Fanconi anemia, due to receive a stem cell transplant. The CDR3 runs from the conserved cysteine through the conserved F or W. A D gene is named only where the DNA matches it firmly. Size is stated for part of the rows, as once, few or many counts, or as a class when the clone is expanded.

clone_size | j_call | v_call | d_call | cdr3_nt | cdr3_aa
many | TRBJ2-3 | TRBV28 | . | TGTGCCAGCAGAGAACCAGGACGCACAGATACGCAGTATTTT | CASREPGRTDTQYF
. | TRBJ2-3 | TRBV6-2/TRBV6-3 | . | TGTGCCAGCACCGAAGGCGGTTATAGCGCAGATACGCAGTATTTT | CASTEGGYSADTQYF
many | TRBJ2-7 | TRBV25-1 | TRBD1 | TGTGCCAGCAGTGACCAAGGGACAGGGGACGACGAGCAGTACTTC | CASSDQGTGDDEQYF
. | TRBJ2-7 | TRBV7-6 | TRBD1 | TGTGCCAGCAGCTTAGATCAGGGGGCGAAGAGAGAGCAGTACTTC | CASSLDQGAKREQYF
many | TRBJ2-3 | TRBV5-1 | TRBD2 | TGCGCCAGCAGCTCCATGACTAGCGCGGGAGATACGCAGTATTTT | CASSSMTSAGDTQYF
. | TRBJ1-5 | TRBV21-1 | . | TGTGCCGTCCCCGGGACAGGGGAAGAGAATCAGCCCCAGCATTTT | CAVPGTGEENQPQHF
. | TRBJ2-3 | TRBV15 | TRBD2 | TGTGCCACCAGCAGAGTGGGCGGGAGTTCCACAGATACGCAGTATTTT | CATSRVGGSSTDTQYF
many | TRBJ2-1 | TRBV15 | TRBD2 | TGTGCCACCAGCAGAGATGGGTTTCAGGTTAGCGGGGGGGGCTCCTACAATGAGCAGTTCTTC | CATSRDGFQVSGGGSYNEQFF
. | TRBJ2-7 | TRBV30 | . | TGTGCGGGGGGAGTTGGCGAGCAGTACTTC | CAGGVGEQYF
many | TRBJ2-7 | TRBV20-1 | TRBD1 | TGCAGTGCTAGAGTATTTGGGACAGGTGGTTACGAGCAGTACTTC | CSARVFGTGGYEQYF
many | TRBJ2-5 | TRBV29-1 | . | TGCAGCGTTGAATATCGGGCAGAAGTACAAGAGACCCAGTACTTC | CSVEYRAEVQETQYF
. | TRBJ2-7 | TRBV29-1 | . | TGCAGCGTTGGTACCTCAACCTTATACGAGCAGTACTTC | CSVGTSTLYEQYF
many | TRBJ2-1 | TRBV29-1 | TRBD1 | TGCAGCGCAGGGGGCAACTCCTACAATGAGCAGTTCTTC | CSAGGNSYNEQFF
few | TRBJ2-3 | TRBV10-3 | TRBD2 | TGTGCCATCCGACAGCGGGAGGGAGATACGCAGTATTTT | CAIRQREGDTQYF
many | TRBJ2-1 | TRBV12-3/TRBV12-4 | . | TGTGCCAGCAGTTTACAATCGGTCAATGAGCAGTTCTTC | CASSLQSVNEQFF
few | TRBJ1-2 | TRBV28 | . | TGTGCCAGCAGTTTATCTCCCAGGGGATCGGGCTACACCTTC | CASSLSPRGSGYTF
many | TRBJ2-7 | TRBV20-1 | . | TGCAGTGCTAGTGGACAGCGACCCTACGAGCAGTACTTC | CSASGQRPYEQYF
. | TRBJ2-3 | TRBV6-5 | . | TGTGCCAGCAGTTACTCCTGGGGGGCCGGGGATACGCAGTATTTT | CASSYSWGAGDTQYF
many | TRBJ1-2 | TRBV28 | . | TGTGCCAGCAGTTTTTTGCAGGGGTGGTCTGGCTACACCTTC | CASSFLQGWSGYTF
many | TRBJ2-4 | TRBV29-1 | . | TGCAGCGTTCGGGCAGGGCAAAACATTCAGTACTTC | CSVRAGQNIQYF
few | TRBJ2-7 | TRBV20-1 | . | TGCAGTGCTAGGGTGGGATCGTTCTACGAGCAGTACTTC | CSARVGSFYEQYF
many | TRBJ2-2 | TRBV27 | TRBD2 | TGTGCCAGCAGTTTGGCTAGCGGGCCCACCGGGGAGCTGTTTTTT | CASSLASGPTGELFF
. | TRBJ2-7 | TRBV5-1 | . | TGCGCCAGCAGCTTGGCCCTCCGGAACGAGCAGTACTTC | CASSLALRNEQYF
. | TRBJ2-7 | TRBV19 | . | TGTGCCAGTAGTCCTGGACAGCCGCCTGACTACGAGCAGTACTTC | CASSPGQPPDYEQYF
many | TRBJ1-2 | TRBV20-1 | . | TGCAGTGCTAGCCACAGGGCCAACTATGGCTACACCTTC | CSASHRANYGYTF
few | TRBJ2-1 | TRBV29-1 | . | TGCAGCGTTGAAGGAGGGTCGGGGAGCTCCTACAATGAGCAGTTCTTC | CSVEGGSGSSYNEQFF